The 10 T cell receptor beta chains given below trace back to one sample, sequenced in a study of shared clonotypes between healthy human individuals. Using immunoSEQ multiplex PCR, the repertoire was profiled, and TCRdb retains in-frame clones only, with some absent. The sample has over a million clones, roughly 96% seen once. Sequencing used naive CD4+ T cells sorted from blood. Subset specified: CD45RA+ positively selected. All receptors derive from a man aged 25-45 years in good health.

V gene TRBV7-2 combines with J gene TRBJ2-7; D possibly corresponds to TRBD2 (5 bases). The CDR3 consists of 14 residues. The germline V and J ends were trimmed by 3 bases and 3 bases, with 12 bases remaining between them. CDR1 is SGHTA and CDR2 is FQGNSA in the germline V gene. The CDR3 nucleotides read TGTGCCAGCAGCTTGGACTTAGGCGTCTACGAGCAGTACTTC. Its translation is CASSLDLGVYEQYF.

This clone was seen a single time. The V call is TRBV19, the J call TRBJ2-5; tentatively, D is TRBD2 (5 bases). Germline V gene data show CDR1 as LNHDA and CDR2 as SQIVND (reference sequence). The V end lost 5 bases, the J end lost 5 bases, and 18 bases lay between the germline ends. This CDR3 comprises 15 residues. The CDR3 sequence: CASSRSSSSIETQYF. CDR3 bases: TGTGCCAGTAGTCGTTCTTCTAGCTCGATCGAGACCCAGTACTTC.

This clone was seen a single time. The chain recombines TRBV6-1 with TRBJ2-1, with TRBD1 matching 10 bases. CDR1 MNHNS and CDR2 SASEGT come from the germline V gene. The CDR3 length is 12 residues. J lost 7 bases, V lost 11 bases, and 5 bases had no gene match. CDR3 DNA sequence: TGTGCCGGGGGACAGGGGCGGAATGAGCAGTTCTTC. This gives the protein CAGGQGRNEQFF.

The chain recombines TRBV29-1 with TRBJ2-5, with 10 bases that match TRBD1. This CDR3 has 15 amino acids. CDR1 is SQVTM, CDR2 ANQGSEA, per germline. V was clipped by 6 bases and J by 4 bases; unmatched bases: 11. As DNA, the CDR3 is TGCAGCGTGCGACCTGGACAGGGGGTAACAGAGACCCAGTACTTC. This translates into CSVRPGQGVTETQYF.

The chain is built from TRBV7-9 and TRBJ2-2; D is ambiguous. The CDR3 is made up of 16 amino acids. CDR1 is SEHNR and CDR2 is FQNEAQ in the germline V gene (reference sequence). The V and J ends lost 5 bases and 0 bases respectively, with 13 bases between them. The CDR3 DNA is TGTGCCAGCAGCCCCCCAGGCAGCCCGAACACCGGGGAGCTGTTTTTT. Amino acid sequence: CASSPPGSPNTGELFF.

V usage is TRBV12-5 and J usage is TRBJ2-1; no reliable D call. The V end lost 0 bases, the J end lost 5 bases, and 11 bases lay between the germline ends. Germline CDR1 reads LGHNT; CDR2 reads FRNRAP. The length of the CDR3 is 15 residues. DNA for the CDR3: TGTGCTAGTGGTTTGGTACATTCCCAGAACAATGAGCAGTTCTTC. It translates to CASGLVHSQNNEQFF.

The chain carries TRBV19 and TRBJ2-1; TRBD2 agrees at 11 bases. This CDR3 is built from 15 residues. Unmatched junction bases numbered 8, after V lost 6 bases and J lost 7 bases. Germline V CDR1 and CDR2: LNHDA, SQIVND (reference sequence). CDR3 sequence reads: CASSPSASGRNEQFF. The CDR3 nucleotides are TGTGCCAGTAGCCCCTCCGCTAGCGGGAGGAATGAGCAGTTCTTC.

CDR3 sequence reads: CASSLKWGQGGYEQYF. Here the CDR3 DNA reads TGCGCCAGCAGCTTAAAGTGGGGACAGGGGGGCTACGAGCAGTACTTC. The V call is TRBV5-1, the J call TRBJ2-7, with 11 nucleotides matching TRBD1. The germline CDR1 and CDR2 sequences are SGHRS and YFSETQ. The CDR3 spans 16 residues. The ends lost 2 bases at V and 3 bases at J; junction bases unmatched: 7.

As concerns this clone: Additional DNA sequences in this sample encode the identical CDR3. The gene calls are TRBV20-1 and TRBJ2-2; D is ambiguous. V was cut by 3 bases and J by 6 bases, with 5 bases left in between. The CDR3 covers 11 residues. CDR1 is DFQATT and CDR2 is SNEGSKA in the germline V gene (reference sequence). The CDR3 DNA sequence: TGCAGTGCTAGGGGGTCCGGGGAGCTGTTTTTT. This gives the protein CSARGSGELFF.

J is TRBJ2-1 and V is TRBV29-1, with 9 bases identical to TRBD2. The CDR3 is 14 residues long. J was trimmed by 5 bases and V by 4 bases; bases with no gene match: 6. Germline V gives CDR1 SQVTM, CDR2 ANQGSEA. The CDR3 loop reads CSVAVGTSHNEQFF. The DNA of the CDR3 is TGCAGCGTTGCGGTGGGGACTAGCCACAATGAGCAGTTCTTC.